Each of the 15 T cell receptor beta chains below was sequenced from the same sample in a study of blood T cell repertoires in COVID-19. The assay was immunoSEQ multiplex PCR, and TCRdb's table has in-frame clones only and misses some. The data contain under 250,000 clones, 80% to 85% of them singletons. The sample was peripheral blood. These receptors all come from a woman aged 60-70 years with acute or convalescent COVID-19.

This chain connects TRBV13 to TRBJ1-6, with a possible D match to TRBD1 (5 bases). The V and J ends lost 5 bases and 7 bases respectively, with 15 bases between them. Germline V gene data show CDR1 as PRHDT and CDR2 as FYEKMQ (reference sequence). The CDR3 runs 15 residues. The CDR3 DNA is TGTGCCAGCAGCGGGGAGGTAGGGACCAATTCACCCCTCCACTTT. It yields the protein CASSGEVGTNSPLHF.

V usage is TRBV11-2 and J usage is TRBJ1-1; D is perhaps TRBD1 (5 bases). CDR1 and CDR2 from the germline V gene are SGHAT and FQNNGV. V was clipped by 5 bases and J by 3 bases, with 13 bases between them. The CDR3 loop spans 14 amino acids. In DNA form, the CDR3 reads TGTGCCAGCAGCCTGGCAGGGTTGGACACTGAAGCTTTCTTT. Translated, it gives CASSLAGLDTEAFF.

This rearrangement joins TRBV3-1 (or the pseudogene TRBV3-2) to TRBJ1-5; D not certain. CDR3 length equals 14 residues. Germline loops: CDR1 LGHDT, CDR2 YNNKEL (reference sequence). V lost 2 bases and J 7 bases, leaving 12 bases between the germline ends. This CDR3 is CASSQKNRGQPQHF. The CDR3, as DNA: TGTGCCAGCAGCCAAAAGAATAGAGGGCAGCCCCAGCATTTT.

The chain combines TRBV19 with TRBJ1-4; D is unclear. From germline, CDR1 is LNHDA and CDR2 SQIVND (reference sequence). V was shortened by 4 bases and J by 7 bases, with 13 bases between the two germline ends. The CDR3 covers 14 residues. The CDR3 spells CASSTSGQTEKLFF. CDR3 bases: TGTGCCAGTAGTACTTCGGGTCAAACTGAAAAACTGTTTTTT. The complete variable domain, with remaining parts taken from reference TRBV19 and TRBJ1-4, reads DGGITQSPKYLFRKEGQNVTLSCEQNLNHDAMYWYRQDPGQGLRLIYYSQIVNDFQKGDIAEGYSVSREKKESFPLTVTSAQKNPTAFYLCASSTSGQTEKLFFGSGTQLSVL.

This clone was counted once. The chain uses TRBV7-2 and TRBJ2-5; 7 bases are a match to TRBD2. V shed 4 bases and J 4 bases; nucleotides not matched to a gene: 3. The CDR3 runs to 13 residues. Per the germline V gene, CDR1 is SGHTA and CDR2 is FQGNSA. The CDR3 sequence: CASSSSSGETQYF. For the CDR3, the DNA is TGTGCCAGCAGCTCTTCTAGCGGAGAGACCCAGTACTTC.

CDR3 nucleotides: TGCGCCAGCAGCTTGAGGACAGACGCCCTGGGCTACACCTTC. Translation gives CASSLRTDALGYTF. The rearrangement uses TRBV5-1 and TRBJ1-2, with D possibly TRBD1 on 6 matching bases. Germline values: CDR1 SGHRS, CDR2 YFSETQ. This CDR3 region has 14 residues. Trimming removed 1 base at V and 8 bases at J, with 15 bases between.

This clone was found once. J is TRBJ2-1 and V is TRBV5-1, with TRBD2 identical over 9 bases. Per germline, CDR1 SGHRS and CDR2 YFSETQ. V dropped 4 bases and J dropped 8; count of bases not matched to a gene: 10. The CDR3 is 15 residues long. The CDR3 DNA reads TGCGCCAGCAGCATCCAAGCGGGGGGCGGGCATGAGCAGTTCTTC. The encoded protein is CASSIQAGGGHEQFF.

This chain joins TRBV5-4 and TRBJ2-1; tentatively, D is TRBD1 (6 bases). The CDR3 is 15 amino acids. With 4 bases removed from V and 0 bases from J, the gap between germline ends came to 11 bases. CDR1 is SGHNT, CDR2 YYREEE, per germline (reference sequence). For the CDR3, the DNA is TGTGCCAGCAGCAAACCGGGACACTCCTACAATGAGCAGTTCTTC. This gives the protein CASSKPGHSYNEQFF.

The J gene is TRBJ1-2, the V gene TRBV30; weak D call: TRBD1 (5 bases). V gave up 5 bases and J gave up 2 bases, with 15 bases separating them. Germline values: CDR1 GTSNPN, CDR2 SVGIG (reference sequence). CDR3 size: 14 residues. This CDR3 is CAWSLGAANYGYTF. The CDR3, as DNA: TGTGCCTGGTCGCTTGGGGCGGCGAACTATGGCTACACCTTC.

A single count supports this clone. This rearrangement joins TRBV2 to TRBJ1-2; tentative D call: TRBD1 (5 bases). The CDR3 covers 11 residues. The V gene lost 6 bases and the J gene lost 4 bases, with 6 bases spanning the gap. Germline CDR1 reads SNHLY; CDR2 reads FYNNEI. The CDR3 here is CASRTVYGYTF. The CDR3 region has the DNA TGTGCCAGCAGGACAGTCTATGGCTACACCTTC.

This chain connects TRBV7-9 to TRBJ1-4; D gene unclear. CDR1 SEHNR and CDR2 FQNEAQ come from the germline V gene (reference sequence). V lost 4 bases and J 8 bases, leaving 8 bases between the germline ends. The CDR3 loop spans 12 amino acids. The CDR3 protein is CASSSLGEKLFF. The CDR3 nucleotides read TGTGCCAGCAGCTCCCTAGGCGAAAAACTGTTTTTT.

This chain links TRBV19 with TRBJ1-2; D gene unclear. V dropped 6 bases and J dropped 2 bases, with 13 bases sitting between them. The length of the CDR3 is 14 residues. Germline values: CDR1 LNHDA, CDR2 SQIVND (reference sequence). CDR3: CASRDREQNYGYTF. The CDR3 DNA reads TGTGCCAGTAGGGACCGGGAACAAAACTATGGCTACACCTTC.

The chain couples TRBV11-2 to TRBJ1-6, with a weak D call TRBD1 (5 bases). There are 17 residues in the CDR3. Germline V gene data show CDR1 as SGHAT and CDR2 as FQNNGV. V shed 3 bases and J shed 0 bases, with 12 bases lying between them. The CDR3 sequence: CASSFKGPSSYNSPLHF. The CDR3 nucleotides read TGTGCCAGCAGCTTTAAGGGGCCAAGCTCCTATAATTCACCCCTCCACTTT.

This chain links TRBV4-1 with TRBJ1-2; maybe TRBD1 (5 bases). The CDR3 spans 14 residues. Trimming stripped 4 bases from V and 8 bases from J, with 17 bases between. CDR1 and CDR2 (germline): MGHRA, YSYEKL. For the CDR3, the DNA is TGCGCCAGCAGCCGGGAAGGGGAGGGAAAAGGCTACACCTTC. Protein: CASSREGEGKGYTF.

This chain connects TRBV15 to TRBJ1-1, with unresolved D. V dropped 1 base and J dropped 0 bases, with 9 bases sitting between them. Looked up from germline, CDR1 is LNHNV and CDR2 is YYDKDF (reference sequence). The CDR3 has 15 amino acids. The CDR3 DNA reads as TGTGCCACCAGCAGAGGGGAGGGTTTGAACACTGAAGCTTTCTTT. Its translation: CATSRGEGLNTEAFF.